This T cell receptor beta chain was sequenced during a study of lymphopenia after photon versus proton radiotherapy. Study-level points and caveats: Photon-treated patients lost naive T cells and TCR diversity; proton-treated stayed stable. After lymphocyte nadir, photon-treated repertoires showed oligoclonal expansion, especially CD8+ Temra.

Germline V gene data show CDR1 as MNHNY and CDR2 as SVGAGI (reference sequence). The CDR3 has 16 amino acids. Unmatched junction bases numbered 5, after V lost 2 bases and J lost 1 base. Remarks on this clone: The antigen is unknown.

Using immunoSEQ multiplex PCR, the repertoire was profiled, and TCRdb retains in-frame clones only, with some absent. Among more than 45,000 clones, about 92% were seen once, and the ten largest hold 18%. The gene calls are TRBV6-6 and TRBJ1-1; 9 nucleotides agree with TRBD1. This TCR was recovered from a woman aged 40 to 50 with cholangiocarcinoma. This specimen was peripheral blood, taken from a patient treated with photon-based radiotherapy. CDR3 sequence: CASSYSTGGANTEAFF. In nucleotides, the CDR3 is TGTGCCAGCAGTTACAGTACAGGGGGCGCGAACACTGAAGCTTTCTTT.